This TCR beta chain was sequenced for a study of blood T cell repertoires in COVID-19. The method was immunoSEQ multiplex PCR; TCRdb's version includes in-frame clones alone and lacks a portion of them. This table holds under 150,000 clones, 79% found once. The V gene end was trimmed by 4 bases and the J gene end by 5 bases; junction bases not matched to a gene: 0. Germline lookup yields CDR1 DFQATT and CDR2 SNEGSKA (reference sequence). This CDR3 has 11 residues. Sequenced sample: peripheral blood. This sequence joins TRBV20-1 and TRBJ2-5; the match to TRBD2 covers 8 bases. The sequence came from a woman older than 75 with acute or convalescent COVID-19. CDR3 region: CSATSGETQYF. CDR3 DNA sequence: TGCAGTGCTACTAGCGGGGAGACCCAGTACTTC.